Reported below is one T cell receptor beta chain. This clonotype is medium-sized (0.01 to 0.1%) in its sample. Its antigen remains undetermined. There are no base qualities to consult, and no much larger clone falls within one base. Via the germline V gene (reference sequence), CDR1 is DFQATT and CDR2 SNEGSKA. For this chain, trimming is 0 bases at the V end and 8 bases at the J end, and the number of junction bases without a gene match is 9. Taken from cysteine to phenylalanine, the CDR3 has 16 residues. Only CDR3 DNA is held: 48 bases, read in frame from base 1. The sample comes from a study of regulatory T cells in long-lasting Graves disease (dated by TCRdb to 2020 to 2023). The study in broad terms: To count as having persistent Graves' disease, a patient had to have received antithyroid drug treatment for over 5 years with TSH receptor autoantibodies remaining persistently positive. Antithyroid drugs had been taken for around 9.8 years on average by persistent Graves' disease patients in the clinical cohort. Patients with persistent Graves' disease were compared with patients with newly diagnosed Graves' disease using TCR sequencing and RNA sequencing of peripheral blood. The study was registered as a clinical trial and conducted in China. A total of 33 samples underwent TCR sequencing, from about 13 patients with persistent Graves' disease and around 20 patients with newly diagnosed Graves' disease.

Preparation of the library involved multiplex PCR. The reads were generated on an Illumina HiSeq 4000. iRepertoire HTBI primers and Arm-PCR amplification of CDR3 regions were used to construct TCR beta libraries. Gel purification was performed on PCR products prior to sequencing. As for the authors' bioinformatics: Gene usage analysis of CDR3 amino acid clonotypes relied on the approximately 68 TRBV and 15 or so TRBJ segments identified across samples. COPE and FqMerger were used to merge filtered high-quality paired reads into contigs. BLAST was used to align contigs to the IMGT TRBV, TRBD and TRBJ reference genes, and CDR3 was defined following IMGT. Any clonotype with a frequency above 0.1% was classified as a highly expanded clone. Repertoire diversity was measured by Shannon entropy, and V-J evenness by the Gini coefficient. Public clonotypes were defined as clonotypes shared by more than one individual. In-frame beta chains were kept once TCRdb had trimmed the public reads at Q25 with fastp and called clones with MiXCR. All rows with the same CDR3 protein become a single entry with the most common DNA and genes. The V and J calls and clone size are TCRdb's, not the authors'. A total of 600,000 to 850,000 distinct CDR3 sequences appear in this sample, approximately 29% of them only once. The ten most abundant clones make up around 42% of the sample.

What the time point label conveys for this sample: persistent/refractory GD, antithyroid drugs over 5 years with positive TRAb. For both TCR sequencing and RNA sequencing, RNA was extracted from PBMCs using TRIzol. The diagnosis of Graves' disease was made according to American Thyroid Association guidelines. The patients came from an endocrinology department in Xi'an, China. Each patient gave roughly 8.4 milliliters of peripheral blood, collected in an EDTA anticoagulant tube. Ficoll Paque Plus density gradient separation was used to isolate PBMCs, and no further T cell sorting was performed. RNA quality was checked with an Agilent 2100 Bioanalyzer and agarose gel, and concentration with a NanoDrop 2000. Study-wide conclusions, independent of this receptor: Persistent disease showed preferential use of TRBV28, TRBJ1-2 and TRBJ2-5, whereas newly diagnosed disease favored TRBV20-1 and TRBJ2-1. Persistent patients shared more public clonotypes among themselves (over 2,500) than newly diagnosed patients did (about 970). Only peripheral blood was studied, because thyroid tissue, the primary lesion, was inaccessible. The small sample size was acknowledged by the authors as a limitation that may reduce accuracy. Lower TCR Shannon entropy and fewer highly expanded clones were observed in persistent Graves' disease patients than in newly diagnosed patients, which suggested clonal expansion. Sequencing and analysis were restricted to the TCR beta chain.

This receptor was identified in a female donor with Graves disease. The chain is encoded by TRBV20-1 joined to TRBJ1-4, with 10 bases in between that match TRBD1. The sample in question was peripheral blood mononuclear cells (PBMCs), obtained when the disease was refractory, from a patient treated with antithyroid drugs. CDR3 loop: CSARDPGQGGGEKLFF. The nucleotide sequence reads TGCAGTGCTAGAGACCCCGGACAGGGGGGAGGGGAAAAACTGTTTTTT.